This TCR beta chain was retrieved from a study of shared clonotypes between healthy human individuals (dated by TCRdb to 2020 to 2021). General notes on the study: Three men and a couple of women, aged 18 to 49 years, made up the cohort. Leukapheresis yielded between about 0.85 and 10 billion PBMCs per donor. For each donor, CD4 naive and CD4 memory were each run on three plates, CD8 naive on two plates, and CD8 memory on one plate. Different laboratories and diverse techniques were used to prepare libraries and sequence TCR repertoires, to increase sequencing depth and limit assay-specific biases. To estimate repertoire size and how much clonotype sharing occurs between individuals, the study deeply sequenced the blood TCR repertoires of five or six healthy adults.

The donors were healthy, HIV-negative adults with no recently reported acute infections or vaccinations. All donors were Caucasian adults living in Nashville, Tennessee, USA. CD4+ T cells were enriched by magnetic negative selection, after which naive cells were positively selected on CD45RA and the negative fraction was taken as the memory subset. After blood collection by leukapheresis, PBMCs were isolated using Ficoll-Histopaque density gradient centrifugation and then cryopreserved in the vapor phase of liquid nitrogen. Analytical flow cytometry was used to check the purity and quantity of every magnetically sorted T cell population. Each sorted fraction had its genomic DNA isolated and then quantified by UV absorbance on a Nanodrop 2000c. Using the deep immunoSEQ assay, TCR CDR3 regions were amplified from genomic DNA by multiplex PCR. Extracted genomic DNA from each cell subset was distributed evenly across all wells of several immunoSEQ 96-well plates, and each plate was treated as a replicate. For sorted subsets, roughly 200 ng genomic DNA, equal to about 30,000 T cell genomes, was loaded into each replicate PCR. The purified libraries were quantified using a Qubit 3.0 fluorometer, sized with a Bioanalyzer 2100, and then quantified again using the KAPA Library Quantification kit. A separate single-read 150-cycle Illumina NextSeq 550 flow cell was used to sequence each immunoSEQ 96-well plate. The authors' pipeline ran thus. Because the immunoSEQ output held only junctional sequences and lacked quality scores, the filtering could not match the filtering applied to full-length reads. Sequences were annotated with PyIR, a Python wrapper for IgBLAST v1.9, and V/J genes and CDR3 were assigned using IMGT germline references. Reads with weak V/J assignments (E-value above 1e-6), missing CDR3, stop codons, out-of-frame junctions, or ambiguous translated residues were removed. V3J clonotypes were defined as sequences sharing the same inferred V gene, J gene, and CDR3 amino acid sequence. Percentage overlap between repertoires was computed as shared unique clonotypes divided by the size of the smaller repertoire. Repertoire richness was assessed with RTK rarefaction, the Chao1 estimator, and Recon v2.1 estimates of unobserved clonotypes. For all TCRbeta clonotypes obtained by the gDNA method from a few donors, generation probabilities were computed with OLGA. The immuneACCESS repertoire file appears here via TCRdb, limited to in-frame rearrangements. These files lack a portion of the clones; in checked studies, under half of the deficit traces to unresolved V genes, and the cause of the others is not known. From that table come the V and J calls and clone size; the DNA was used to work out D and trimming. Present in this sample are roughly 1.4 million clones, approximately 98.5% of which were seen just once. Approximately 0.4% of the sample goes to the ten largest clones.

Results the study describes overall, beyond this receptor: Rarefaction of sorted-subset datasets indicated incomplete sequencing despite the large sequencing depth. Naive subsets generally had larger estimated clonotype richness than memory subsets. Because the study included only a small number of donors, the genetic and exposure-history diversity represented was limited. Compared with non-shared clonotypes, clonotypes shared by all four sorted-subset donors had higher generation probabilities. Pairwise subsampling led to the expectation that sequencing depth would affect the degree of clonotype sharing among donors. Approximately 4.8% of naive CD4, 3.5% of naive CD8, approximately 2% of memory CD4, and 0.4% of memory CD8 clonotypes were shared across several donors. Sampling was restricted to blood, and TCR repertoires in tissues likely differ from the TCR repertoires found in blood.

To note about this clone: There is no known antigen for this receptor. The record has no base qualities; no much larger clone is one base away.

V is pared back by 6 bases and J by 8 bases, with 17 bases lying between the germline termini. Per the germline V gene, SGHRS is the CDR1 and YFSETQ is the CDR2. Inclusive of the bounding cysteine and phenylalanine, the CDR3 is 13 residues long. Only the CDR3 portion is preserved as DNA: 39 bases, with reading frame beginning at the first base. The sequence joins TRBV5-1 to TRBJ1-2; TRBD1 is a possible D gene, resting on 5 matching bases. Sequenced material: naive CD4+ T cells sorted from blood. Sample cell subset or site, as interpreted from the label and publication: CD45RA+ positively selected. The receptor comes from a man younger than 45 in good health. The CDR3 protein is CASIHPYGGGYTF. The nucleotide sequence is given as TGCGCCAGCATCCATCCCTATGGGGGAGGCTACACCTTC.